What follows are 3 T cell receptor beta chains derived from one specimen sequenced in a study of blood T cell repertoires in COVID-19. Sequencing used immunoSEQ multiplex PCR; TCRdb keeps in-frame clones, though not all of them. The table has roughly 340,000 clones, 89% seen once. Material: peripheral blood. The origin of the receptors is a young woman with COVID-19, enrolled during active disease.

The chain employs TRBV6-5 and TRBJ1-2; D not certain. Germline V CDR1 and CDR2: MNHEY, SVGAGI. The V end lost 7 bases, the J end lost 5 bases, and 17 bases lay between the germline ends. The CDR3 is 14 amino acids. The CDR3 bases are TGTGCCAGCATCGAGGAGGGCCCACCGTATGGCTACACCTTC. This gives the protein CASIEEGPPYGYTF.

The chain is built from TRBV19 and TRBJ1-5; 9 nucleotides match TRBD1. The V gene's germline CDR1 is LNHDA and CDR2 SQIVND (reference sequence). V was pared by 6 bases and J by 6 bases, with 6 bases of the junction left unmatched. CDR3 length equals 14 residues. CDR3 DNA sequence: TGTGCCAGTAGCCGGGACAGGGCCTTTCAGCCCCAGCATTTT. Its protein product is CASSRDRAFQPQHF.

CDR3: CATSPPGGNQPQHF. CDR3 DNA sequence: TGTGCCACCAGTCCCCCCGGGGGCAATCAGCCCCAGCATTTT. The rearrangement joins TRBV24-1 to TRBJ1-5; D is unresolved. CDR1 is KGHDR, CDR2 SFDVKD, per germline. V was cut by 6 bases and J by 2 bases, with 10 bases left in between. CDR3 size: 14 residues.